This T cell receptor beta chain was documented in a study of blood T cells in healthy people across ages (dated by TCRdb to the mid-2010s). Study-wide context: In model experiments, roughly one uniquely barcoded TCR beta cDNA molecule per two T cells was captured by template switching. The study measured age-related changes in TCR beta repertoire diversity using deep sequencing normalized with unique cDNA molecular identifiers. The donors were split into four age groups: young (average about 16 years), middle-aged (39), aged (over 55) and long-lived (about 82). For two donors (one aged 18 to 30 and one aged 80 or older), the study analyzed two additional independent replicas of 1 million unique cDNA reads from the same blood draw.

Study-wide findings and limitations: Since profiling was done on bulk unsorted PBMCs, naive and antigen-experienced compartments could not be conclusively compared. There was a strong correlation between observed TCR beta diversity and the percentage of naive T cells measured by flow cytometry. Observed TCR beta diversity per million T cells fell roughly linearly with age, and a significant reduction was already apparent by age roughly 40. Compared with the aged group, the long-lived group had more naive CD4+ T cells, fewer expanded clones and increased TCR diversity, suggesting age selection. Estimates of total diversity from one million sequenced T cells were regarded as lower bounds and underestimates. Donor CMV infection status was unknown, potentially confounding age-related changes in expanded clonotypes.

From the cysteine through the phenylalanine, the CDR3 covers 15 amino acids. CDR3 DNA only is kept here, 45 bases in frame from base 1. The germline V gene (reference sequence) supplies CDR1 SEHNR and CDR2 FQNEAQ. This clonotype has just a few counts. What antigen it recognizes has not been identified. No much larger clonotype is one base removed from it; base qualities were not supplied. Library method: 5' RACE. Data came from an Illumina HiSeq 2500. A second PCR of about 6 to 12 cycles was run with a J-beta primer mix and a sample-barcoded 5' primer. A unique molecular identifier was introduced onto each TCR beta cDNA molecule by a template-switch 5' adaptor carrying 12 random nucleotides. Each sample yielded at least 3 million CDR3-containing paired-end reads. The Mint cDNA synthesis kit, primed by a TRBC-specific oligonucleotide, was used to synthesize first-strand cDNA from all RNA. All cDNA was treated with uracil-DNA glycosylase and then went through a first 18-cycle PCR with the universal primers M1SS and BC2_uni_R. As for the original processing: Each sample was normalized by randomly selecting 1 million high-quality reads, each carrying a distinct molecular identifier. Reads sharing molecular identifiers were discarded rather than binned into consensus sequences. MiTCR, run with a Q25 quality threshold and the strictest error-elimination algorithm, handled CDR3 identification, clonotype clustering and error correction. Lower-bound total TCR beta diversity was estimated with a nonparametric unseen species model using Euler transformation. TCRdb ran its own pipeline on the public reads, namely fastp trimming at Q25 and MiXCR clone calling, and kept in-frame beta chains. Duplicate CDR3 protein sequences are folded into a single record with the most common DNA and genes. None of the V and J calls come from the authors' own analysis; TCRdb made them. A total of around 1,000,000 distinct CDR3 sequences appear in this sample, less than 25% of them only once. The ten biggest clones cover approximately 0.75% of the sample.

Systemically healthy Caucasian individuals from Russia, some 36 in total and aged about 6 to 95 years, were included as donors. Each donor gave roughly 11 milliliters of peripheral blood, drawn into EDTA-treated Vacutainer tubes. PBMCs were isolated by Ficoll-Paque density-gradient centrifugation, with at least 6.5 million obtained per sample. Trizol reagent was used to extract total RNA from PBMCs, with at least 6 micrograms per sample. The percentages of naive CD45RAhigh/CD27high T cells were determined by flow cytometry on a PBMC aliquot from every donor. The data were also submitted as part of a second study, on T cells of mothers and their children. The second publication reports: Nine systemically healthy Caucasian individuals, comprising three mothers and their six children, were included as donors. cDNA synthesis used all of the extracted RNA, with about 1.5 ug of RNA in each 15 ul reaction. Sample barcodes and 2-4 random nucleotides were added via the M1S primer in the second PCR. Each mother yielded over 8.5 million TCR beta CDR3 reads and each child 2.5 million to 3 million reads. Thymic selection shapes the output of TCR recombination in a similar way in related and unrelated pairs, and inherited differences have a minor effect. Related mother-child pairs always showed normalized repertoire overlap that was slightly higher than in unrelated mother-child pairs, though the difference was never significant. Persistent microchimeric T cell clones were not detected, at a sensitivity of roughly 100 clones per million clonotypes. Deep NGS was used in the study to compare the TCR beta repertoires of mothers and children and to look for features that separate related mother-child pairs from unrelated individuals. Mothers averaged around 43 +/- 4 years of age and children averaged roughly 12 +/- 4 years. After adapter ligation was performed with NEBNext reagents, the libraries were sequenced on an Illumina HiSeq 2000 with 100+100 nt paired-end reads. To prevent cross-contamination, the mother and child libraries were prepared one month apart and sequenced in separate runs. For each donor, somewhere between 500,000 and 2,000,000 distinct TCR beta clonotypes were identified. Naive TCR beta clonotypes were estimated from low-frequency clonotypes matched to each donor's FACS-determined naive share, without sorting.

The sample taken for sequencing was blood. This chain joins TRBV7-9 to TRBJ2-1, with an unclear D gene assignment. TRBJ2-5 matches the DNA end more closely, so the J call is doubtful. This receptor was taken from a girl aged 2-10 years in good health. In nucleotides, the sequence is TGTGCCAGCAGCTCCGAGAGATGGATTGAAGAGACCCAGTACTTC. Its amino acids are CASSSERWIEETQYF.